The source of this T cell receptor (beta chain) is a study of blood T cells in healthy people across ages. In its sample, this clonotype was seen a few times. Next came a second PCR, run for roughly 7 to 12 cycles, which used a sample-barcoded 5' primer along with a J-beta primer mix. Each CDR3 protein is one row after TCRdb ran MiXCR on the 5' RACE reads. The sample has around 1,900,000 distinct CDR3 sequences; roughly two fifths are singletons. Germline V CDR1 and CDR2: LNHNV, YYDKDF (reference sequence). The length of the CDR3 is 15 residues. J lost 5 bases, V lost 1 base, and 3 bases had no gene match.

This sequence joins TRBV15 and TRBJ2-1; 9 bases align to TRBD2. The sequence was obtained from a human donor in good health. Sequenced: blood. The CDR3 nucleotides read TGTGCCACCAGCAGAGTAGCGGGGGCTGACAATGAGCAGTTCTTC. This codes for CATSRVAGADNEQFF.